Given below is one T cell receptor (beta chain) in context. What it recognizes is unknown. The data derive from a study of identical twins. General study points: In monozygotic twins, models underestimated the sharing of out-of-frame TCR alpha.

TCRdb reprocessed the 5' RACE reads via MiXCR and lists one record per CDR3 protein. The sample has some 560,000 distinct CDR3 sequences, approximately 10% seen once; the top ten hold around 3.2%. CDR3 length: 18 residues. The V end lost 5 bases, the J end lost 3 bases, and 25 bases lay between the germline ends. The data also belong to a second study, concerning yellow fever vaccine responses in identical twins.

Material: PBMCs. The chain employs TRBV12-3 or TRBV12-4 and TRBJ1-1; a possible D gene is TRBD1 (6 bases). The sequence came from a woman aged 18-29 years in good health. The CDR3 nucleotides read TGTGCCAGCAGTAGACGGAGAGTCGCGCGACAGGCCCACACTGAAGCTTTCTTT. The encoded protein is CASSRRRVARQAHTEAFF.